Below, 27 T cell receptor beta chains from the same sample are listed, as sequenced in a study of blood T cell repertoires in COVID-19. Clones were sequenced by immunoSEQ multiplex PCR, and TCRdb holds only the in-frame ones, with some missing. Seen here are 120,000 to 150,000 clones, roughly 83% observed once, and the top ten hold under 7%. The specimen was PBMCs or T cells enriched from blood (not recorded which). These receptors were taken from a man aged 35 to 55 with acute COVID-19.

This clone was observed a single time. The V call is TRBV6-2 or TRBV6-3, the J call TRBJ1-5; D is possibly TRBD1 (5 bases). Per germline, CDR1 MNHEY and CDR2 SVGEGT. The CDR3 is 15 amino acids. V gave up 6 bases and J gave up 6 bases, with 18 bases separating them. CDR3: CASSPPGGGTQPQHF. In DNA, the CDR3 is TGTGCCAGCAGCCCCCCTGGAGGCGGGACTCAGCCCCAGCATTTT.

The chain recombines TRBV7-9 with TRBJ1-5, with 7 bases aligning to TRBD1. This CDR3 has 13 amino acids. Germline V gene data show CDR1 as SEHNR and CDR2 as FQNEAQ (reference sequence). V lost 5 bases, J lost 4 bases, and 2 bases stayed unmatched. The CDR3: CASSGDSNQPQHF. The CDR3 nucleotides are TGTGCCAGCAGCGGGGACAGTAATCAGCCCCAGCATTTT.

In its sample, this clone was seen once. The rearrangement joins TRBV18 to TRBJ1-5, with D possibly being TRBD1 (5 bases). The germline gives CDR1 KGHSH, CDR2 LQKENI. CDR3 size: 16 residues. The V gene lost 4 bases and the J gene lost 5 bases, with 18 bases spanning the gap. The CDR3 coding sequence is TGTGCCAGCTCACTTTCGGGGGGAAGGGGTCATCAGCCCCAGCATTTT. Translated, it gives CASSLSGGRGHQPQHF.

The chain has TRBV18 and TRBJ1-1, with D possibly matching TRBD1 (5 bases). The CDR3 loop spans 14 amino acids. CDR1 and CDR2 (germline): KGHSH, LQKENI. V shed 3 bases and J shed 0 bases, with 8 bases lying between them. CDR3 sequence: CASSPQGLNTEAFF. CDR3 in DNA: TGTGCCAGCTCACCCCAGGGATTGAACACTGAAGCTTTCTTT.

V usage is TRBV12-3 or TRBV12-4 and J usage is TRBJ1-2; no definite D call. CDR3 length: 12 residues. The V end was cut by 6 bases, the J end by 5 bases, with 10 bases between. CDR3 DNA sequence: TGTGCCAGCAGCCCCCTAGGTTATGGCTACACCTTC. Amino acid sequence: CASSPLGYGYTF.

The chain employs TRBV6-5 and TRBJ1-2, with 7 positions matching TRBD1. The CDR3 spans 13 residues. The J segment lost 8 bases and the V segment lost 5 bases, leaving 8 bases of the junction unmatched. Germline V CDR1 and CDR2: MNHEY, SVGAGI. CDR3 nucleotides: TGTGCCAGCAGTCCGAATCTACAGGGGGGCTACACCTTC. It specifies CASSPNLQGGYTF.

The CDR3: CASSLVTGGLGAEQYF. The CDR3 DNA is TGTGCCAGCAGCTTAGTGACGGGAGGGCTCGGAGCCGAGCAGTACTTC. The chain has TRBV7-8 and TRBJ2-7; 8 positions match TRBD2. Trimming cost V 1 base and J 6 bases; bases outside gene matches: 11. Germline V gene sequence: CDR1 SGHVS, CDR2 FQNEAQ. The CDR3 contains 16 residues.

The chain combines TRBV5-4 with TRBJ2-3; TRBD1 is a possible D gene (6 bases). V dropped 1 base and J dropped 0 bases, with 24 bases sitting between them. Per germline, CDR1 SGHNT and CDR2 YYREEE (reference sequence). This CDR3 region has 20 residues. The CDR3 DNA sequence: TGTGCCAGCAGCTTGCCGAGCACTCCGGGACAAGGTTCCAGCACAGATACGCAGTATTTT. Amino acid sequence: CASSLPSTPGQGSSTDTQYF.

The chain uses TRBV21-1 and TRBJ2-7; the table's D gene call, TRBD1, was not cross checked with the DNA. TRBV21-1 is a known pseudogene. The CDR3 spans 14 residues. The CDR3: CASSSTGGRNEQYF. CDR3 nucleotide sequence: TGTGCCAGCAGCAGCACAGGGGGCAGAAACGAGCAGTACTTC.

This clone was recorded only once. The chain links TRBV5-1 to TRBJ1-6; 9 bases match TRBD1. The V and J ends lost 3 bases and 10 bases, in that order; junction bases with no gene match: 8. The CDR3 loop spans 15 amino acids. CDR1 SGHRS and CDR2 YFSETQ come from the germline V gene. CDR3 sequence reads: CASSWTDRGRSPLHF. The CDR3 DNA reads TGCGCCAGCAGCTGGACGGACAGGGGTCGGTCACCCCTCCACTTT.

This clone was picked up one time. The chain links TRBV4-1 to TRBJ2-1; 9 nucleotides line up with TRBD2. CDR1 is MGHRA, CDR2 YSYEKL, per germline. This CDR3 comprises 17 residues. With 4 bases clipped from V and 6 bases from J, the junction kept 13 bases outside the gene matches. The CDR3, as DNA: TGCGCCAGCAGCCCCTACTTCTTAGCGGGAGCGGGCAATGAGCAGTTCTTC. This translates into CASSPYFLAGAGNEQFF.

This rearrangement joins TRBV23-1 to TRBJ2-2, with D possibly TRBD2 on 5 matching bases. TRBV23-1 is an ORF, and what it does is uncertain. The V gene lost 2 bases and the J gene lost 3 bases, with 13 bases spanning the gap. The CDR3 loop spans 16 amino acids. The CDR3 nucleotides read TGCGCCAGCAGTCAAGCTCTAGCCCCCTACACCGGGGAGCTGTTTTTT. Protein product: CASSQALAPYTGELFF.

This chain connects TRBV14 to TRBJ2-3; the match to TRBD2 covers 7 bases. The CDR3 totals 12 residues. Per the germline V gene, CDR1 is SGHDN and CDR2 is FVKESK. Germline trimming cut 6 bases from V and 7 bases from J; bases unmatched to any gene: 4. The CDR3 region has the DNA TGTGCCAGCAGTCCTAGCGGTTATACGCAGTATTTT. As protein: CASSPSGYTQYF.

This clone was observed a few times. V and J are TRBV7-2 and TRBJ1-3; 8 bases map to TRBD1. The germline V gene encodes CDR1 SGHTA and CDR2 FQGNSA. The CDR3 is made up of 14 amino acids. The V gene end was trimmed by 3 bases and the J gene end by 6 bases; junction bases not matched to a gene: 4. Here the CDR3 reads CASSFRQGPNTIYF. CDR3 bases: TGTGCCAGCAGCTTTCGACAGGGGCCAAACACCATATATTTT.

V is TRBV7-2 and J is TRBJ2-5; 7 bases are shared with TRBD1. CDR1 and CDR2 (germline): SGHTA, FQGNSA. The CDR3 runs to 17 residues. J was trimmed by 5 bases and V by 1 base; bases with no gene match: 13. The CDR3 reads CASSLVETGSGWETQYF. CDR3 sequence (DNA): TGTGCCAGCAGCTTAGTGGAGACAGGGTCCGGTTGGGAGACCCAGTACTTC. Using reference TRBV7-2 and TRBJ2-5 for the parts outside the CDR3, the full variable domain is GAGVSQSPSNKVTEKGKDVELRCDPISGHTALYWYRQSLGQGLEFLIYFQGNSAPDKSGLPSDRFSAERTGGSVSTLTIQRTQQEDSAVYLCASSLVETGSGWETQYFGPGTRLLVL.

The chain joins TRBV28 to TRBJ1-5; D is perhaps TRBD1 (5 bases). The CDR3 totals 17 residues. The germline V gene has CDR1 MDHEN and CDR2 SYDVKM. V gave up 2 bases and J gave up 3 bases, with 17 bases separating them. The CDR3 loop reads CASSLIRDSGHNQPQHF. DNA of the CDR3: TGTGCCAGCAGTTTAATTAGGGACTCGGGCCACAATCAGCCCCAGCATTTT.

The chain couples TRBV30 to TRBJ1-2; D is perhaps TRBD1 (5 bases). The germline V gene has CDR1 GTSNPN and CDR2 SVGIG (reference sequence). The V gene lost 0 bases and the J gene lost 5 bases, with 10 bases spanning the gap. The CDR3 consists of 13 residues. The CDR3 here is CAWSVTGEYGYTF. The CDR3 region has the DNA TGTGCCTGGAGTGTAACGGGGGAATATGGCTACACCTTC.

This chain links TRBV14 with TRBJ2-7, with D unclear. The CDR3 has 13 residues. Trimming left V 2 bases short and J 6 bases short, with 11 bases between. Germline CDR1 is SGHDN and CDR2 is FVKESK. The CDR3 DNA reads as TGTGCCAGCAGCCAATCTTCGAACACCGAGCAGTACTTC. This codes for CASSQSSNTEQYF.

CDR3 in DNA: TGTGCCAGCAGCTTGGCAGAGAACACTGAAGCTTTCTTT. As protein: CASSLAENTEAFF. This chain links TRBV7-2 with TRBJ1-1; D gene unclear. The CDR3 runs to 13 residues. CDR1 is SGHTA and CDR2 is FQGNSA in the germline V gene. V was trimmed by 3 bases and J by 1 base, leaving 6 bases between them.

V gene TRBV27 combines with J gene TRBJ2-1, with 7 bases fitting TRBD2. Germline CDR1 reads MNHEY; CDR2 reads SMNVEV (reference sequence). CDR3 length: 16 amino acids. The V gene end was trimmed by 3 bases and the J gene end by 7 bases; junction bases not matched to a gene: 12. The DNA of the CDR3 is TGTGCCAGCAGTTTTTTAAGGCGGGAGTTCACAAATGAGCAGTTCTTC. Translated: CASSFLRREFTNEQFF.

The CDR3 coding sequence is TGTGCCAGCAGTGATCCCGGCGGGGGAATACCTACCTTCTTC. This gives the protein CASSDPGGGIPTFF. This chain connects TRBV6-1 to TRBJ2-1; TRBD2 agrees at 7 bases. CDR3 length: 14 residues. V gave up 3 bases and J gave up 16 bases; unmatched junction bases: 15. The germline CDR1 and CDR2 sequences are MNHNS and SASEGT.

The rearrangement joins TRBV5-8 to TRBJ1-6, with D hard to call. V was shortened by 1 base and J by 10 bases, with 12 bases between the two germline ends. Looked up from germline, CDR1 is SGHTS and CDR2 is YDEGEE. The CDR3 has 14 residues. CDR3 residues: CASSLIRDPSPLHF. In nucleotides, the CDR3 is TGTGCCAGCAGCTTGATCCGGGATCCATCACCCCTCCACTTT.

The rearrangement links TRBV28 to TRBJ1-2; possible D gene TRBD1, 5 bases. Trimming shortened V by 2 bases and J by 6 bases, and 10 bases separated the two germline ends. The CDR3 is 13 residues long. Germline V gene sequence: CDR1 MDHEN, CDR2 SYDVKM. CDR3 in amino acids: CASSLLGEDGYTF. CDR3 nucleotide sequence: TGTGCCAGCAGTTTACTGGGGGAGGATGGCTACACCTTC.

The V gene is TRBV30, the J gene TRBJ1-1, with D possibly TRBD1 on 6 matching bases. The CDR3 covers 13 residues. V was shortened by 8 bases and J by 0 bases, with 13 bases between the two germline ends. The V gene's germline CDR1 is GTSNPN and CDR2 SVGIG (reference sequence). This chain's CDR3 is CAGGGDMNTEAFF. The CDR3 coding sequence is TGTGCCGGAGGAGGGGACATGAACACTGAAGCTTTCTTT.

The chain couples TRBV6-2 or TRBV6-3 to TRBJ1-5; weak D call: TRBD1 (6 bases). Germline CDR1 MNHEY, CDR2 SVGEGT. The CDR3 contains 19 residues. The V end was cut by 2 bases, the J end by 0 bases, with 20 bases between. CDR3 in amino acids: CASSYHARQVTYSNQPQHF. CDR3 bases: TGTGCCAGCAGTTACCATGCTCGACAGGTCACTTATAGCAATCAGCCCCAGCATTTT.

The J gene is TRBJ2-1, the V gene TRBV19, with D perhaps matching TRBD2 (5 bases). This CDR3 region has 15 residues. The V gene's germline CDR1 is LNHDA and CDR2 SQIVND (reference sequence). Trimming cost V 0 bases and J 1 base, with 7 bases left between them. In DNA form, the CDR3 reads TGTGCCAGTAGTATAGACCTAGCATCCTACAATGAGCAGTTCTTC. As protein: CASSIDLASYNEQFF.

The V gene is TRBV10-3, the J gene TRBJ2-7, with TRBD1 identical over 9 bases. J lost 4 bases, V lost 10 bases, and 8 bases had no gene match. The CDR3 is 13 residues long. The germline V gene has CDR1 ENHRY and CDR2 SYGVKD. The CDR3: CATKDRGWYEQYF. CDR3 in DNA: TGTGCCACCAAAGACAGGGGGTGGTACGAGCAGTACTTC.